One sample yielded the 9 T cell receptor beta chains listed below, sequenced in a study of early T cells in non-severe SARS-CoV-2 infection. TCRdb called the 5' RACE reads again in MiXCR, with one record for every CDR3 protein. The repertoire holds about 33,000 distinct CDR3 sequences, approximately 5% seen once, with approximately 5% in the top ten. The sequencing sample was made of whole blood. Every receptor here comes from an adult who was a healthcare worker with PCR-confirmed SARS-CoV-2 infection or an uninfected control (not recorded which).

The chain has TRBV6-5 and TRBJ1-6; 9 positions agree with TRBD1. The CDR3 contains 15 residues. Unmatched junction bases numbered 8, after V lost 5 bases and J lost 9 bases. Germline lookup yields CDR1 MNHEY and CDR2 SVGAGI. The CDR3 bases are TGTGCCAGCAGTACAGGGGGCCGCATCTCTTCACCCCTCCACTTT. This encodes CASSTGGRISSPLHF.

J is TRBJ1-4 and V is TRBV5-1, with 9 bases aligning to TRBD1. The germline gives CDR1 SGHRS, CDR2 YFSETQ. V lost 5 bases, J lost 8 bases, and 10 bases stayed unmatched. The CDR3 spans 15 residues. CDR3 protein: CASSRTGGASEKLFF. The DNA for the CDR3 is TGCGCCAGCAGTCGAACAGGGGGCGCGTCGGAAAAACTGTTTTTT.

This clonotype came up many times. The genes are TRBV19 and TRBJ2-3; weak D call: TRBD2 (5 bases). V lost 3 bases to trimming and J lost 2 bases, with 15 bases between them. This CDR3 contains 16 residues. The germline gives CDR1 LNHDA, CDR2 SQIVND (reference sequence). The CDR3 bases are TGTGCCAGTAGTATGAGTCTGGGGAGATCCACAGATACGCAGTATTTT. Translated, it gives CASSMSLGRSTDTQYF.

This clonotype has a handful of counts. The chain employs TRBV18 and TRBJ1-3, with unresolved D. V lost 3 bases to trimming and J lost 2 bases, with 11 bases between them. This CDR3 has 15 amino acids. Per the germline V gene, CDR1 is KGHSH and CDR2 is LQKENI. This CDR3 reads CASSPTTEAGNTIYF. The CDR3 DNA reads as TGTGCCAGCTCACCGACCACAGAAGCTGGAAACACCATATATTTT.

V is TRBV28 and J is TRBJ1-3, with 10 bases matching TRBD1. J was trimmed by 7 bases and V by 3 bases; bases with no gene match: 3. Per germline, CDR1 MDHEN and CDR2 SYDVKM. The CDR3 has 14 amino acids. DNA for the CDR3: TGTGCCAGCAGTTTCACGGACAGGGGGAACACCATATATTTT. Its translation: CASSFTDRGNTIYF.

This clonotype was picked up many times. This chain connects TRBV5-1 to TRBJ2-1, with D possibly called TRBD1 or TRBD2 (5 bases each). V lost 5 bases to trimming and J lost 4 bases, with 10 bases between them. The CDR3 runs to 13 residues. Germline assignment: CDR1 SGHRS and CDR2 YFSETQ. The CDR3 is CASSGEGYNEQFF. The CDR3 DNA follows: TGCGCCAGCAGTGGCGAGGGGTACAATGAGCAGTTCTTC.

This clonotype turned up a few times. J is TRBJ2-3 and V is TRBV5-1; 9 bases agree with TRBD2. J was trimmed by 6 bases and V by 5 bases; bases with no gene match: 10. The CDR3 is made up of 15 amino acids. Germline V gene sequence: CDR1 SGHRS, CDR2 YFSETQ. CDR3 DNA sequence: TGCGCCAGCAGTCTAGCGGGGACCCGAGGGGATACGCAGTATTTT. Amino acids: CASSLAGTRGDTQYF.

This chain links TRBV6-6 with TRBJ1-4, with TRBD1 as a possible D gene (6 bases). Trimming took off 2 bases at V and 5 bases at J, with 9 bases between the two ends. Per germline, CDR1 MNHNY and CDR2 SVGAGI (reference sequence). The CDR3 is 14 residues long. CDR3 coding DNA: TGTGCCAGCAGTTACGGACAGAGCAATGAAAAACTGTTTTTT. Translation gives CASSYGQSNEKLFF.

This clonotype counts as medium-sized. Here the CDR3 reads CASSPLNRGGEQYV. CDR3 DNA sequence: TGTGCCAGCAGCCCCCTCAACAGGGGGGGCGAGCAGTACGTC. The chain carries TRBV27 and TRBJ2-7; TRBD1 is a possible D gene (8 bases). This CDR3 comprises 14 residues. Trimming removed 6 bases from V and 6 bases from J, with 18 bases in between. Germline CDR1 is MNHEY and CDR2 is SMNVEV (reference sequence).